The 26 T cell receptor beta chains below were found in one sample sequenced in a study of T cell changes during pregnancy in multiple sclerosis. TCRdb's copy holds only in-frame clones and misses some; the assay was immunoSEQ multiplex PCR. This table holds about 97,000 clones, 90% found once. The input for sequencing was peripheral blood, taken in the second trimester of pregnancy. The source of these receptors is a female donor in good health, enrolled as a control in a pregnancy study.

The genes are TRBV5-1 and TRBJ2-7, with D tentatively TRBD1 (5 bases). Trimming took 0 bases from V and 4 from J, leaving 17 bases between them. This CDR3 has 16 residues. Germline-derived CDR1 and CDR2 are SGHRS and YFSETQ. CDR3 DNA sequence: TGCGCCAGCAGCTTGGATATAGGACGTGGGGCGTACGAGCAGTACTTC. Translated: CASSLDIGRGAYEQYF.

For the CDR3, the DNA is TGTGCCAGCAGTACGACAGGGGTGGTGGAGACCCAGTACTTC. It translates to CASSTTGVVETQYF. The chain couples TRBV28 to TRBJ2-5, with TRBD1 identical over 8 bases. With 5 bases clipped from V and 5 bases from J, the junction kept 7 bases outside the gene matches. CDR1 and CDR2 (germline): MDHEN, SYDVKM. This CDR3 region has 14 residues.

The chain joins TRBV21-1 to TRBJ2-5; the D call in the table, TRBD2, was not verified against the DNA. TRBV21-1 is designated a pseudogene. The CDR3 totals 19 residues. This chain's CDR3 is CASSKVPALRRFRQETQYF. CDR3 DNA: TGTGCCAGCAGCAAAGTTCCAGCCTTGAGGAGGTTTCGCCAAGAGACCCAGTACTTC.

The CDR3 sequence is CASSVATLYNEQFF. The CDR3 DNA reads as TGTGCCAGCAGCGTAGCTACCCTATACAATGAGCAGTTCTTC. The rearrangement joins TRBV9 to TRBJ2-1; no clear D. The CDR3 consists of 14 residues. Germline CDR1 reads SGDLS; CDR2 reads YYNGEE. Deletions cut 0 bases from V and 4 bases from J, with 8 bases between. Complete variable domain (other parts from reference TRBV9 and TRBJ2-1): DSGVTQTPKHLITATGQRVTLRCSPRSGDLSVYWYQQSLDQGLQFLIQYYNGEERAKGNILERFSAQQFPDLHSELNLSSLELGDSALYFCASSVATLYNEQFFGPGTRLTVL.

This clone has only a few counts. The chain combines TRBV10-2 with TRBJ1-2; D remains ambiguous. The ends were cut back, 6 bases at V and 2 bases at J, with 13 bases in the middle. CDR1 WSHSY and CDR2 SAAADI come from the germline V gene. The CDR3 runs 14 residues. CDR3 bases: TGCGCCAGCAGCCAGACTTACGCCAACTATGGCTACACCTTC. Amino acids: CASSQTYANYGYTF.

The chain is built from TRBV15 and TRBJ1-5; TRBD1 is a possible D gene (5 bases). V was cut by 6 bases and J by 3 bases, with 15 bases left in between. This CDR3 comprises 15 residues. The germline gives CDR1 LNHNV, CDR2 YYDKDF (reference sequence). Written as DNA, the CDR3 is TGTGCCACCAGGGCGCGGGACGGACACAATCAGCCCCAGCATTTT. Translating gives CATRARDGHNQPQHF.

This sequence joins TRBV30 and TRBJ2-7, with TRBD2 matching over 8 bases. This CDR3 spans 15 amino acids. Trimming cost V 2 bases and J 2 bases; bases outside gene matches: 8. Germline V gives CDR1 GTSNPN, CDR2 SVGIG (reference sequence). In DNA form, the CDR3 reads TGTGCCTGGAGTATTAAGACTAGCGTGCCCTACGAGCAGTACTTC. Translation gives CAWSIKTSVPYEQYF. Combining the CDR3 with reference TRBV30 and TRBJ2-7 gives the whole variable domain SQTIHQWPATLVQPVGSPLSLECTVEGTSNPNLYWYRQAAGRGLQLLFYSVGIGQISSEVPQNLSASRPQDRQFILSSKKLLLSDSGFYLCAWSIKTSVPYEQYFGPGTRLTVT.

The chain joins TRBV7-8 to TRBJ1-2, with a tentative D call TRBD1 (5 bases). Between the trimmed V and J ends, which lost 1 base and 6 bases, there was a span of 12 bases. Germline CDR1 SGHVS, CDR2 FQNEAQ. CDR3 length: 14 amino acids. The CDR3 reads CASSLVGRDDGYTF. The CDR3, as DNA: TGTGCCAGCAGCTTAGTGGGCAGGGATGATGGCTACACCTTC.

The chain couples TRBV7-7 to TRBJ1-6, with TRBD1 as a possible D gene (5 bases). The germline V gene encodes CDR1 SSHAT and CDR2 FNYEAQ (reference sequence). Trimming removed 6 bases from V and 6 bases from J, with 15 bases in between. The CDR3 sequence is 15 residues long. The CDR3 sequence is CASSTPGDGNSPLHF. CDR3 in DNA: TGTGCCAGCAGTACCCCGGGGGACGGTAATTCACCCCTCCACTTT.

V gene TRBV27 combines with J gene TRBJ1-1; possibly TRBD1 for D (5 bases). CDR3 length: 15 residues. CDR1 is MNHEY, CDR2 SMNVEV, per germline (reference sequence). Trimming removed 6 bases at V and 7 bases at J, with 21 bases between. The CDR3 bases are TGTGCCAGCAGCCTCCTTCGGGGCAGGGAGGGTGAAGCTTTCTTT. It codes for CASSLLRGREGEAFF.

The gene calls are TRBV6-6 and TRBJ2-1; 7 positions agree with TRBD2. J gave up 0 bases and V 2 bases, and 1 base lay outside the gene matches. Per germline, CDR1 MNHNY and CDR2 SVGAGI (reference sequence). The CDR3 has 15 residues. This CDR3 reads CASSYGGGSYNEQFF. Written as DNA, the CDR3 is TGTGCCAGCAGTTACGGCGGGGGCTCCTACAATGAGCAGTTCTTC.

J is TRBJ2-5 and V is TRBV4-1; the match to TRBD1 covers 8 bases. V shed 0 bases and J 1 base; nucleotides not matched to a gene: 1. Germline loops: CDR1 MGHRA, CDR2 YSYEKL. This CDR3 is 15 amino acids long. CDR3 in amino acids: CASSQEQGAQETQYF. In nucleotides, the CDR3 is TGCGCCAGCAGCCAAGAGCAGGGGGCCCAAGAGACCCAGTACTTC.

At least ten counts were recorded for this clone. The chain combines TRBV6-1 with TRBJ1-1, with 7 bases matching TRBD1. The germline CDR1 and CDR2 sequences are MNHNS and SASEGT. CDR3 length: 12 amino acids. V lost 10 bases to trimming and J lost 11 bases; unmatched junction nucleotides: 13. In DNA form, the CDR3 reads TGTGCCACTACGAGGGACAGACCTTCTGCTTTCTTT. Its translation is CATTRDRPSAFF.

V gene TRBV12-5 combines with J gene TRBJ2-1; 7 bases fit TRBD2. Germline CDR1 reads LGHNT; CDR2 reads FRNRAP. V dropped 4 bases and J dropped 6; count of bases not matched to a gene: 3. The CDR3 has 13 residues. CDR3 in DNA: TGTGCTAGTGGTTCGGGAGGAGGCAATGAGCAGTTCTTC. This translates into CASGSGGGNEQFF.

V is TRBV7-2 and J is TRBJ1-5; 10 nucleotides align to TRBD1. Per the germline V gene, CDR1 is SGHTA and CDR2 is FQGNSA. Trimming cost V 4 bases and J 4 bases; bases outside gene matches: 1. The CDR3 runs to 14 residues. This CDR3 is CASSWDRGNQPQHF. The CDR3 DNA is TGTGCCAGCAGCTGGGACAGGGGTAATCAGCCCCAGCATTTT.

This clone was seen once. CDR3 coding DNA: TGTGCCAGCAGTCAATTCAGCGGGAGCTCCTACGAGCAGTACTTC. Its protein product is CASSQFSGSSYEQYF. V gene TRBV14 combines with J gene TRBJ2-7; 8 bases align to TRBD2. The junction had 7 bases not matched to a gene; V was cut back by 6 bases and J by 0 bases. Germline values: CDR1 SGHDN, CDR2 FVKESK. CDR3 length: 15 amino acids.

V and J are TRBV25-1 and TRBJ2-1, with unresolved D. This CDR3 is built from 15 residues. Germline V lookup: CDR1 MGHDK, CDR2 SYGVNS. V was cut by 2 bases and J by 2 bases, with 10 bases left in between. The CDR3 sequence is CASSEGGGAYNEQFF. CDR3 bases: TGTGCCAGCAGTGAAGGTGGCGGAGCCTACAATGAGCAGTTCTTC.

The chain is built from TRBV5-1 and TRBJ1-4; 8 bases match TRBD1. The V gene end was trimmed by 3 bases and the J gene end by 4 bases; junction bases not matched to a gene: 5. This CDR3 is 15 amino acids long. Germline CDR1 and CDR2: SGHRS and YFSETQ. DNA of the CDR3: TGCGCCAGCAGCTCCGGGGACAGGAATAATGAAAAACTGTTTTTT. The encoded protein is CASSSGDRNNEKLFF.

The V call is TRBV6-5, the J call TRBJ1-1, with D uncertain. Germline CDR1 is MNHEY and CDR2 is SVGAGI. V was shortened by 0 bases and J by 6 bases, with 14 bases between the two germline ends. The CDR3 is made up of 15 amino acids. The CDR3 spells CASSYSFTAPPEAFF. In nucleotides, the CDR3 is TGTGCCAGCAGTTACTCGTTTACAGCCCCCCCTGAAGCTTTCTTT.

The rearrangement uses TRBV28 and TRBJ1-1; D is unclear. CDR1 and CDR2 from the germline V gene are MDHEN and SYDVKM. Deletions cut 4 bases from V and 6 bases from J, with 15 bases between. The length of the CDR3 is 14 residues. Here the CDR3 DNA reads TGTGCCAGCAGTTCTACGGGGATTTTACCTGAAGCTTTCTTT. This gives the protein CASSSTGILPEAFF.

The rearrangement uses TRBV19 and TRBJ2-1; unclear D gene. The CDR3 is made up of 11 amino acids. V lost 1 base, J lost 7 bases, and 2 bases lay in between. Germline CDR1 reads LNHDA; CDR2 reads SQIVND (reference sequence). The CDR3: CASSIVNEQFF. For the CDR3, the DNA is TGTGCCAGTAGTATAGTAAATGAGCAGTTCTTC.

The rearrangement joins TRBV28 to TRBJ1-5, with D perhaps matching TRBD1 (5 bases). This CDR3 is 16 amino acids long. The V end was cut by 5 bases, the J end by 0 bases, with 14 bases between. CDR1 is MDHEN, CDR2 SYDVKM, per germline. In DNA, the CDR3 is TGTGCCAGCAGTCCGCGGGACTTTTATAGCAATCAGCCCCAGCATTTT. Its protein product is CASSPRDFYSNQPQHF. The variable domain in full, completed from reference TRBV28 and TRBJ1-5, reads DVKVTQSSRYLVKRTGEKVFLECVQDMDHENMFWYRQDPGLGLRLIYFSYDVKMKEKGDIPEGYSVSREKKERFSLILESASTNQTSMYLCASSPRDFYSNQPQHFGDGTRLSIL.

V is TRBV5-1 and J is TRBJ2-3; 11 bases match TRBD1. V trimming: 4 bases; J trimming: 7 bases; junction bases outside the gene matches: 11. CDR1 is SGHRS, CDR2 YFSETQ, per germline. The CDR3 has 16 amino acids. The CDR3 spells CASSTRTGGGVYTQYF. The CDR3 nucleotides read TGCGCCAGCAGCACACGGACAGGGGGCGGTGTATATACGCAGTATTTT. The entire variable domain, with the rest obtained from reference TRBV5-1 and TRBJ2-3, is as follows: KAGVTQTPRYLIKTRGQQVTLSCSPISGHRSVSWYQQTPGQGLQFLFEYFSETQRNKGNFPGRFSGRQFSNSRSEMNVSTLELGDSALYLCASSTRTGGGVYTQYFGPGTRLTVL.

The genes are TRBV15 and TRBJ1-2; D unclear. Germline V gives CDR1 LNHNV, CDR2 YYDKDF (reference sequence). There are 13 residues in the CDR3. The V gene lost 1 base and the J gene lost 8 bases, with 11 bases spanning the gap. The CDR3 bases are TGTGCCACCAGCAGAGGCGGTACGTTAGGCTACACCTTC. Translating gives CATSRGGTLGYTF.

V gene TRBV2 combines with J gene TRBJ2-1; 10 bases are a match to TRBD2. The CDR3 length is 16 residues. Looked up from germline, CDR1 is SNHLY and CDR2 is FYNNEI. J gave up 5 bases and V 2 bases, and 6 bases lay outside the gene matches. In nucleotides, the CDR3 is TGTGCCAGCAGTGAACTACCTAGCGGGGGCAACAATGAGCAGTTCTTC. Amino acids: CASSELPSGGNNEQFF.

The rearrangement links TRBV27 to TRBJ1-2; 8 bases agree with TRBD1. Trimming removed 6 bases from V and 4 bases from J; junction bases left unmatched: 16. From germline, CDR1 is MNHEY and CDR2 SMNVEV (reference sequence). The length of the CDR3 is 17 residues. CDR3 bases: TGTGCCAGCAGCCCCAAGGACAGGGTAGGGCCTAGCTATGGCTACACCTTC. Its protein is CASSPKDRVGPSYGYTF.